The 14 T cell receptor beta chains given below trace back to one sample, sequenced in a study of blood T cell repertoires in COVID-19. The data were produced by immunoSEQ multiplex PCR, yet TCRdb's version contains in-frame clones alone and is incomplete. The data show 150,000 to 200,000 clones, about 88% seen once. The sample was peripheral blood. All receptors come from a man aged 65 to 85 with active or convalescent COVID-19.

The CDR3 spells CASSSYRDISEAFF. CDR3 DNA: TGTGCCAGCTCATCATACCGGGACATTAGTGAAGCTTTCTTT. J is TRBJ1-1 and V is TRBV18, with a tentative D call TRBD1 (6 bases). V was clipped by 5 bases and J by 7 bases, with 17 bases between them. This CDR3 contains 14 residues. Per germline, CDR1 KGHSH and CDR2 LQKENI.

The chain employs TRBV7-2 and TRBJ1-6; 7 bases match TRBD1. Losses at the gene ends were 4 bases for V and 7 bases for J; bases not matched to a gene: 4. The CDR3 runs to 14 residues. Germline CDR1 SGHTA, CDR2 FQGNSA. CDR3 residues: CASSWGQRNSPLHF. CDR3 coding DNA: TGTGCCAGCAGCTGGGGACAGCGGAATTCACCCCTCCACTTT. The entire variable domain, with the rest obtained from reference TRBV7-2 and TRBJ1-6, is as follows: GAGVSQSPSNKVTEKGKDVELRCDPISGHTALYWYRQSLGQGLEFLIYFQGNSAPDKSGLPSDRFSAERTGGSVSTLTIQRTQQEDSAVYLCASSWGQRNSPLHFGNGTRLTVT.

This clone was seen only once. The V gene is TRBV5-6, the J gene TRBJ2-5; the match to TRBD2 covers 12 bases. The germline V gene has CDR1 SGHDT and CDR2 YYEEEE. V shed 3 bases and J 4 bases; nucleotides not matched to a gene: 13. CDR3 length equals 18 residues. CDR3 in DNA: TGTGCCAGCAGCTCAACTAGCGGGGGGTGGGATACAGGAGAGACCCAGTACTTC. Encoded protein: CASSSTSGGWDTGETQYF.

The V and J genes are TRBV12-3 or TRBV12-4 and TRBJ1-1; D is uncertain. The CDR3 has 13 amino acids. Trimming left V 3 bases short and J 4 bases short, with 9 bases between. For the CDR3, the DNA is TGTGCCAGCAGTTTCTCCCGGGGCACTGAAGCTTTCTTT. This encodes CASSFSRGTEAFF.

This clone was recorded only once. This chain links TRBV7-9 with TRBJ2-3, with a weak D call TRBD2 (7 bases). With 7 bases removed from V and 3 bases from J, the gap between germline ends came to 20 bases. This CDR3 has 16 residues. CDR1 and CDR2 from the germline V gene are SEHNR and FQNEAQ (reference sequence). CDR3 sequence: CASTYNRGGSTDTQYF. The CDR3 DNA follows: TGTGCCAGCACCTACAATAGGGGGGGGAGTACAGATACGCAGTATTTT.

The V gene is TRBV6-5, the J gene TRBJ2-7; D not resolved. CDR1 MNHEY and CDR2 SVGAGI come from the germline V gene. The length of the CDR3 is 12 residues. The V end was cut by 5 bases, the J end by 5 bases, with 10 bases between. The CDR3 DNA sequence: TGTGCCAGCAGTCCACATACCCACGAGCAGTACTTC. The encoded protein is CASSPHTHEQYF.

The rearrangement joins TRBV19 to TRBJ2-2; D may be TRBD1 (5 bases). CDR1 and CDR2 from the germline V gene are LNHDA and SQIVND (reference sequence). V was clipped by 7 bases and J by 1 base, with 16 bases between them. The CDR3 is 16 amino acids. The CDR3 sequence is CASTRATGGNTGELFF. The CDR3 nucleotides are TGTGCCAGTACCAGGGCCACCGGTGGGAACACCGGGGAGCTGTTTTTT.

This chain uses TRBV7-2 with TRBJ1-1; 8 bases agree with TRBD1. This CDR3 region has 15 residues. V gave up 7 bases and J gave up 6 bases; unmatched junction bases: 13. Germline V lookup: CDR1 SGHTA, CDR2 FQGNSA. The CDR3 sequence is CASTETGTGTSEAFF. The DNA for the CDR3 is TGTGCCAGCACCGAAACCGGGACAGGCACATCTGAAGCTTTCTTT.

The chain is built from TRBV18 and TRBJ2-1; no clear D gene. The ends were cut back, 2 bases at V and 12 bases at J, with 17 bases in the middle. CDR1 is KGHSH and CDR2 is LQKENI in the germline V gene. The CDR3 is 14 residues long. CDR3 residues: CASSPTEKSLGQFF. CDR3 DNA sequence: TGTGCCAGCTCACCAACGGAGAAATCGTTGGGGCAGTTCTTC.

The chain is built from TRBV18 and TRBJ2-1, with 7 nucleotides matching TRBD2. Trimming at V came to 3 bases and at J to 7 bases, leaving 9 bases not matched to a gene. CDR3 length equals 15 residues. In germline, CDR1 is KGHSH, CDR2 LQKENI. The CDR3 coding sequence is TGTGCCAGCTCACCCCGGTGGGGGGGAGGAAATGAGCAGTTCTTC. It specifies CASSPRWGGGNEQFF. Using reference TRBV18 and TRBJ2-1 for the parts outside the CDR3, the full variable domain is NAGVMQNPRHLVRRRGQEARLRCSPMKGHSHVYWYRQLPEEGLKFMVYLQKENIIDESGMPKERFSAEFPKEGPSILRIQQVVRGDSAAYFCASSPRWGGGNEQFFGPGTRLTVL.

The chain employs TRBV4-3 and TRBJ1-4; no clear D. CDR3 length equals 16 residues. Per germline, CDR1 LGHNA and CDR2 YSLEER. The V end lost 7 bases, the J end lost 0 bases, and 15 bases lay between the germline ends. CDR3 region: CASNLVLLATNEKLFF. The CDR3 DNA reads as TGCGCCAGCAATCTGGTACTCCTTGCAACTAATGAAAAACTGTTTTTT.

The rearrangement joins TRBV28 to TRBJ2-1; D is unresolved. The germline CDR1 and CDR2 sequences are MDHEN and SYDVKM. The ends were cut back, 6 bases at V and 9 bases at J, with 9 bases in the middle. This CDR3 contains 11 residues. For the CDR3, the DNA is TGTGCCAGCAGCCTCCTCCTTGAGCAGTTCTTC. Residues: CASSLLLEQFF.

This clone has more than one count but fewer than ten. The V call is TRBV18, the J call TRBJ1-1; D not resolved. This CDR3 contains 14 residues. Germline CDR1 reads KGHSH; CDR2 reads LQKENI. Trimming shortened V by 4 bases and J by 0 bases, and 9 bases separated the two germline ends. The chain's CDR3 is CASSRELLNTEAFF. The CDR3 DNA sequence: TGTGCCAGCTCACGTGAACTCCTGAACACTGAAGCTTTCTTT.

The chain links TRBV6-6 to TRBJ1-5; D remains unclear. The CDR3 extends over 13 amino acids. V gave up 2 bases and J gave up 6 bases, with 8 bases separating them. CDR1 and CDR2 from the germline V gene are MNHNY and SVGAGI (reference sequence). The CDR3 protein is CASSYGEGQPQHF. The CDR3, as DNA: TGTGCCAGCAGTTACGGGGAGGGTCAGCCCCAGCATTTT.